Listed below are T cell receptor beta chains from one sample, sequenced in a study of cytomegalovirus exposure and HLA in healthy donors. Using immunoSEQ multiplex PCR, the repertoire was profiled, and TCRdb retains in-frame clones only, with some absent. The table has under 110,000 clones, over 70% seen once. The specimen sequenced was PBMCs. The source of these receptors is a male donor in good health and CMV-seropositive. Both conserved end residues are part of each CDR3. Fields, in order: CDR3 length, clone size, V gene, D gene, J gene, CDR3 DNA, CDR3 protein. The D gene is left open where the match is weak. A row's size may be missing; if present it is once, few, many or a size class.

cdr3_length: 14
clone_size: once
v_call: TRBV6-1
d_call: NA
j_call: TRBJ2-7
cdr3_nt: TGTGCCAGCAGTTCGGGAGTCGCGGGCTCCGAGCAGTACTTC
cdr3_aa: CASSSGVAGSEQYF

cdr3_length: 18
clone_size: NA
v_call: TRBV14
d_call: TRBD2
j_call: TRBJ2-1
cdr3_nt: TGTGCCAGCAGCCATAGACTAGCGGGAGTGGGGTCCTACAATGAGCAGTTCTTC
cdr3_aa: CASSHRLAGVGSYNEQFF

cdr3_length: 15
clone_size: NA
v_call: TRBV5-6
d_call: TRBD1
j_call: TRBJ1-2
cdr3_nt: TGTGCCAGCATCCGGCGGACAGGGGGCATACATGGCTACACCTTC
cdr3_aa: CASIRRTGGIHGYTF

cdr3_length: 14
clone_size: NA
v_call: TRBV9
d_call: TRBD2
j_call: TRBJ2-5
cdr3_nt: TGTGCCAGCAGCGTAGACGGGAGGGAAGAGACCCAGTACTTC
cdr3_aa: CASSVDGREETQYF

cdr3_length: 18
clone_size: once
v_call: TRBV7-2
d_call: TRBD1
j_call: TRBJ1-5
cdr3_nt: TGTGCCAGCAGCCCAACTACAGGGGTCGGCTATAGCAATCAGCCCCAGCATTTT
cdr3_aa: CASSPTTGVGYSNQPQHF

cdr3_length: 12
clone_size: NA
v_call: TRBV25-1
d_call: NA
j_call: TRBJ2-7
cdr3_nt: TGTGCCAGCAGCCAGGGTTCCTACGAGCAGTACTTC
cdr3_aa: CASSQGSYEQYF

cdr3_length: 16
clone_size: NA
v_call: TRBV6-1
d_call: NA
j_call: TRBJ2-5
cdr3_nt: TGTGCCAGCAGTGGGAATACCGGGACAAGCGAAGAGACCCAGTACTTC
cdr3_aa: CASSGNTGTSEETQYF

cdr3_length: 11
clone_size: NA
v_call: TRBV7-2
d_call: NA
j_call: TRBJ2-7
cdr3_nt: TGTGCCAGCAGCGCGCTCTACGAGCAGTACTTC
cdr3_aa: CASSALYEQYF

cdr3_length: 15
clone_size: NA
v_call: TRBV7-2
d_call: TRBD1
j_call: TRBJ2-5
cdr3_nt: TGTGCCAGCAGTTCCTCGGGACAGGGTAGAGAGACCCAGTACTTC
cdr3_aa: CASSSSGQGRETQYF

cdr3_length: 15
clone_size: NA
v_call: TRBV5-1
d_call: NA
j_call: TRBJ1-4
cdr3_nt: TGCGCCAGCACCTCAGGGAGGGCTACTAATGAAAAACTGTTTTTT
cdr3_aa: CASTSGRATNEKLFF

cdr3_length: 16
clone_size: NA
v_call: TRBV5-5
d_call: TRBD1
j_call: TRBJ2-1
cdr3_nt: TGTGCCAGCAGCTCTCCTGACAGGGGGCGCGTCAATGAGCAGTTCTTC
cdr3_aa: CASSSPDRGRVNEQFF

cdr3_length: 13
clone_size: few
v_call: TRBV5-1
d_call: NA
j_call: TRBJ1-6
cdr3_nt: TGCGCCAGCAGCTTGGCAGGGAATTCACCCCTCCACTTT
cdr3_aa: CASSLAGNSPLHF

cdr3_length: 15
clone_size: NA
v_call: TRBV27
d_call: TRBD1
j_call: TRBJ2-3
cdr3_nt: TGTGCCAGCAGTTTAGGTCAGGGGGCTGTAGATACGCAGTATTTT
cdr3_aa: CASSLGQGAVDTQYF

cdr3_length: 15
clone_size: NA
v_call: TRBV5-1
d_call: TRBD2
j_call: TRBJ2-7
cdr3_nt: TGCGCCAGCAGCTTGGCTAGCGGAAATCACTACGAGCAGTACTTC
cdr3_aa: CASSLASGNHYEQYF

cdr3_length: 15
clone_size: NA
v_call: TRBV7-2
d_call: TRBD1
j_call: TRBJ2-2
cdr3_nt: TGTGCCAGCAGCCCGATGACAGGGGGAACCGGGGAGCTGTTTTTT
cdr3_aa: CASSPMTGGTGELFF

cdr3_length: 16
clone_size: NA
v_call: TRBV18
d_call: TRBD2
j_call: TRBJ2-3
cdr3_nt: TGTGCCAGCTCCCTATCAGGACTAGCTCCCACAGATACGCAGTATTTT
cdr3_aa: CASSLSGLAPTDTQYF

cdr3_length: 12
clone_size: NA
v_call: TRBV6-5
d_call: NA
j_call: TRBJ1-1
cdr3_nt: TGTGCCAGCAGAACGGACATCTCTGAAGCTTTCTTT
cdr3_aa: CASRTDISEAFF

cdr3_length: 18
clone_size: NA
v_call: TRBV5-8
d_call: TRBD2
j_call: TRBJ2-3
cdr3_nt: TGTGCCAGCAGCGCACGCCGGGTGACTAGCGGGCAGACAGATACGCAGTATTTT
cdr3_aa: CASSARRVTSGQTDTQYF

cdr3_length: 18
clone_size: NA
v_call: TRBV27
d_call: TRBD1
j_call: TRBJ1-4
cdr3_nt: TGTGCCAGCAGTATTCTCCCGGTTGACAGGGCTCGGAGGGAAAAACTGTTTTTT
cdr3_aa: CASSILPVDRARREKLFF

cdr3_length: 13
clone_size: NA
v_call: TRBV5-6
d_call: NA
j_call: TRBJ2-7
cdr3_nt: TGTGCCAGCAGCTTGGCCTACGGGTCGAAGCAGTACTTC
cdr3_aa: CASSLAYGSKQYF

cdr3_length: 14
clone_size: once
v_call: TRBV29-1
d_call: TRBD1
j_call: TRBJ2-2
cdr3_nt: TGCAGCGCCCGGGACAGGGGGCTTGCCGGGGAGCTGTTTTTT
cdr3_aa: CSARDRGLAGELFF

cdr3_length: 18
clone_size: NA
v_call: TRBV28
d_call: TRBD2
j_call: TRBJ2-2
cdr3_nt: TGTGCCAGCAGGCCGATACTAGCGGGGGGGCCGGGCACCGGGGAGCTGTTTTTT
cdr3_aa: CASRPILAGGPGTGELFF

cdr3_length: 16
clone_size: NA
v_call: TRBV7-8
d_call: NA
j_call: TRBJ2-1
cdr3_nt: TGTGCCAGCAGCTCCGATGGCACACCTTACTACAATGAGCAGTTCTTC
cdr3_aa: CASSSDGTPYYNEQFF

cdr3_length: 13
clone_size: few
v_call: TRBV7-8
d_call: TRBD1
j_call: TRBJ2-7
cdr3_nt: TGTGCCAGCAGCTTACGGGAACAGGGGGAGCAGTACTTC
cdr3_aa: CASSLREQGEQYF

cdr3_length: 15
clone_size: few
v_call: TRBV7-9
d_call: TRBD1
j_call: TRBJ1-3
cdr3_nt: TGTGCCAGCAGCTTGACAGGGCCTGCGGGAAACACCATATATTTT
cdr3_aa: CASSLTGPAGNTIYF

cdr3_length: 20
clone_size: NA
v_call: TRBV12-2
d_call: NA
j_call: TRBJ2-7
cdr3_nt: TGTGCAAGTCGCCTGAGCTCACGGAGCGAGAAACCCTGTGGGTCCTACGAGCAGTACTTC
cdr3_aa: CASRLSSRSEKPCGSYEQYF

cdr3_length: 16
clone_size: NA
v_call: TRBV19
d_call: TRBD1
j_call: TRBJ1-4
cdr3_nt: TGTGCCAGTAGTTCAGCATGGGACAGGGTTTATGAAAAACTGTTTTTT
cdr3_aa: CASSSAWDRVYEKLFF

cdr3_length: 12
clone_size: NA
v_call: TRBV7-9
d_call: NA
j_call: TRBJ2-4
cdr3_nt: TGTGCCAGCAGCTGGGCAGGAAACATTCAGTACTTC
cdr3_aa: CASSWAGNIQYF

cdr3_length: 17
clone_size: NA
v_call: TRBV5-6
d_call: TRBD2
j_call: TRBJ2-1
cdr3_nt: TGTGCCAGCAGCTTGGTTCTCGGGGGGAGCTCCTACAATGAGCAGTTCTTC
cdr3_aa: CASSLVLGGSSYNEQFF

cdr3_length: 14
clone_size: NA
v_call: TRBV15
d_call: NA
j_call: TRBJ2-7
cdr3_nt: TGTGCCACCAGCAGAGATTCCCACTCCTACGAGCAGTACTTC
cdr3_aa: CATSRDSHSYEQYF

cdr3_length: 12
clone_size: few
v_call: TRBV30
d_call: NA
j_call: TRBJ2-3
cdr3_nt: TGTGCCTGGAGTGGGGGGCCGGATACGCAGTATTTT
cdr3_aa: CAWSGGPDTQYF